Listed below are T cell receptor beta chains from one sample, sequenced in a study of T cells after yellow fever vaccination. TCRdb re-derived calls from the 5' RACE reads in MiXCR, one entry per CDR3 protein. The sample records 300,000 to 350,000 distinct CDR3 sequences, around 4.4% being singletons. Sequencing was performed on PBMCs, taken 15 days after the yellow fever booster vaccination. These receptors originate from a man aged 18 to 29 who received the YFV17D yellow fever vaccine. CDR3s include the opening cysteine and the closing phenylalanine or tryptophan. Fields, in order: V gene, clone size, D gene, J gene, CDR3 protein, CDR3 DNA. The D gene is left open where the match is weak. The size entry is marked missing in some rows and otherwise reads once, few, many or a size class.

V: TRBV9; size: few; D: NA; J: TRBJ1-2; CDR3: CASSERRDGYRYGYTF; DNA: TGTGCCAGCAGCGAGAGACGGGACGGTTATCGGTATGGCTACACCTTC
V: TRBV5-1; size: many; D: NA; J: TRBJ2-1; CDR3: CASSFLGADSYNEQFF; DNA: TGCGCCAGCAGCTTTTTGGGGGCGGACTCCTACAATGAGCAGTTCTTC
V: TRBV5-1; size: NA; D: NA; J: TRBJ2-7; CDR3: CASSLLSSVSYEQYF; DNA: TGCGCCAGCAGCCTCCTATCTAGCGTTTCCTACGAGCAGTACTTC
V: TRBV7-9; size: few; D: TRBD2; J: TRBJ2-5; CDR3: CASSASGGRETQYF; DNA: TGTGCCAGCAGCGCTAGCGGGGGGAGAGAGACCCAGTACTTC
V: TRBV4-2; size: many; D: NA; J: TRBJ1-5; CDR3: CASSPARGSQPQHF; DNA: TGTGCCAGCAGCCCGGCGAGGGGCTCCCAGCCCCAGCATTTT
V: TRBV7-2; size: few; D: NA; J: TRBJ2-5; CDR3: CASSLPLGPGDVETQYF; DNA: TGTGCCAGCAGCTTACCCCTAGGACCAGGGGACGTGGAGACCCAGTACTTC
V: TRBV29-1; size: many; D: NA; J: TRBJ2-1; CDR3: CSVEDGKGNEQFF; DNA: TGCAGCGTTGAAGATGGAAAGGGCAATGAGCAGTTCTTC
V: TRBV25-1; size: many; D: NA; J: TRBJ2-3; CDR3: CASGPPGRTDTQYF; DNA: TGTGCCAGCGGCCCCCCAGGCCGAACAGATACGCAGTATTTT
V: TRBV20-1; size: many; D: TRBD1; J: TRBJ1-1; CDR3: CSVTMDRGRTEAFF; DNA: TGCAGTGTTACGATGGACAGGGGAAGGACTGAAGCTTTCTTT
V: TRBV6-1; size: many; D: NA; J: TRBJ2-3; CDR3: CASSESAVITDTQYF; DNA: TGTGCCAGCAGTGAATCAGCGGTTATCACAGATACGCAGTATTTT
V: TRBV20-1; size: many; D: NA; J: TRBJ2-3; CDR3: CSARDQLFRTDTQYF; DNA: TGCAGTGCTAGAGATCAGCTTTTCAGAACAGATACGCAGTATTTT
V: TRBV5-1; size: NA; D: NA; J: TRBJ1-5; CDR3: CASSLQGMSNQPQHF; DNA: TGCGCCAGCAGCTTGCAGGGGATGAGCAATCAGCCCCAGCATTTT
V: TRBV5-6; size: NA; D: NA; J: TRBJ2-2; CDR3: CASSLEPEAGELFF; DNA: TGTGCCAGCAGCTTGGAACCCGAGGCCGGGGAGCTGTTTTTT
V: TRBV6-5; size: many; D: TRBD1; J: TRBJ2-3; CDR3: CASSYFGTGGSYTQYF; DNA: TGTGCCAGCAGTTACTTCGGGACAGGGGGCTCATATACGCAGTATTTT
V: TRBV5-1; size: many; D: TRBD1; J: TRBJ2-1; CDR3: CASHWGDRAYEQFF; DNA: TGCGCCAGCCATTGGGGGGACAGGGCGTATGAGCAGTTCTTC
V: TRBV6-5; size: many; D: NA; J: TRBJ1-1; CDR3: CASSYRAEAFF; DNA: TGTGCCAGCAGTTACCGCGCTGAAGCTTTCTTT
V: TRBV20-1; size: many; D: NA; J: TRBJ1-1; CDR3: CSARDRTRGGTEAFF; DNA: TGCAGTGCTAGAGACAGGACCCGGGGGGGCACTGAAGCTTTCTTT
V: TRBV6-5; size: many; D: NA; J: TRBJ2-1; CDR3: CASSSYLGEQFF; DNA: TGTGCCAGCAGTTCCTACCTAGGCGAGCAGTTCTTC
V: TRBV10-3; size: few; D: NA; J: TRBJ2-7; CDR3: CAISGGRNSVEGYEQYF; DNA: TGTGCCATCAGTGGGGGCCGGAATAGCGTGGAAGGCTACGAGCAGTACTTC
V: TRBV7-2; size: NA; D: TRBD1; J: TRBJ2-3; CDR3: CASSLDRGSTDTQYF; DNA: TGTGCCAGCAGCTTGGACAGGGGGAGCACAGATACGCAGTATTTT
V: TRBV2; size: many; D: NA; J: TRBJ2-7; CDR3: CASRSPVGEQYF; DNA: TGTGCCAGCCGGAGCCCTGTGGGCGAGCAGTACTTC
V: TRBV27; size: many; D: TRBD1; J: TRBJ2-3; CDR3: CASSSRNHGQGSDTQYF; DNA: TGTGCCAGCAGTTCCCGGAACCACGGACAGGGTTCAGATACGCAGTATTTT
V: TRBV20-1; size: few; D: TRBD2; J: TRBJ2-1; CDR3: CSANIAGGYNEQFF; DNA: TGCAGTGCTAATATAGCGGGGGGTTACAATGAGCAGTTCTTC
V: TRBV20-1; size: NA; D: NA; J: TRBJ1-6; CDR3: CSARGAANSPLHF; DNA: TGCAGTGCTAGAGGGGCGGCGAATTCACCCCTCCACTTT
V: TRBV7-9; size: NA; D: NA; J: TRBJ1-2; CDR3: CASSLDLLQGIYGYTF; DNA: TGTGCCAGCAGCCTAGATTTACTGCAGGGGATCTATGGCTACACCTTC
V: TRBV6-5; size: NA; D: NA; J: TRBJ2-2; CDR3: CASSYGLNTGELFF; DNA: TGTGCCAGCAGTTACGGGCTTAACACCGGGGAGCTGTTTTTT
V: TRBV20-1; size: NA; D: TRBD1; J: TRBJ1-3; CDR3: CSAQLQGAAGNTIYF; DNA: TGCAGTGCTCAATTACAGGGGGCGGCTGGAAACACCATATATTTT
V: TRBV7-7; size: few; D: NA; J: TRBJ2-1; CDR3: CASSPEPGRDHNEQFF; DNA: TGTGCTAGCAGCCCCGAGCCGGGACGGGATCACAATGAGCAGTTCTTC
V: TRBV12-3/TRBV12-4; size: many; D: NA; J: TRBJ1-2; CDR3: CASSLSDAHGYTF; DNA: TGTGCCAGCAGTTTATCCGACGCCCATGGCTACACCTTC
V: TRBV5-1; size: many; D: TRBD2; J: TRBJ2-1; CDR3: CASSINSGLVDEQFF; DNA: TGCGCCAGCAGCATTAACTCGGGACTAGTCGATGAGCAGTTCTTC
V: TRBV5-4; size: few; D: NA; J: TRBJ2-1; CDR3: CASSLRASGNEQFF; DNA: TGTGCCAGCAGCTTGAGGGCCAGCGGGAATGAGCAGTTCTTC
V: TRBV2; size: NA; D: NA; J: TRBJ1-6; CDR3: CASSEASGGNSPLHF; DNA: TGTGCCAGCAGTGAAGCGTCGGGGGGTAATTCACCCCTCCACTTT
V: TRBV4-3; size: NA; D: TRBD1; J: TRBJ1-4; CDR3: CASSQDGTGDEKLFF; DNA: TGCGCCAGCAGCCAAGATGGGACAGGGGATGAAAAACTGTTTTTT
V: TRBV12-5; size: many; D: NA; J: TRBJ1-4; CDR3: CASGLASNEKLFF; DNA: TGTGCTAGTGGTTTGGCGTCTAATGAAAAACTGTTTTTT
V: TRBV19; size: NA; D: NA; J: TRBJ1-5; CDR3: CATTSPGGFGQPQHF; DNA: TGTGCCACCACCAGTCCTGGGGGATTTGGTCAGCCCCAGCATTTT
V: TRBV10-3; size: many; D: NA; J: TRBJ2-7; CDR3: CAISDSGTKRTYEQYF; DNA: TGTGCCATCAGTGACTCCGGGACAAAACGGACCTACGAGCAGTACTTC
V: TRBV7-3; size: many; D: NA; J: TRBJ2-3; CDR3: CASSLQGGWTDTQYF; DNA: TGTGCCAGCAGCTTACAAGGCGGGTGGACAGATACGCAGTATTTT
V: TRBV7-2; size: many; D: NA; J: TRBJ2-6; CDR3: CASSLRGPASGANVLTF; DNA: TGTGCCAGCAGCTTAAGGGGTCCAGCCTCTGGGGCCAACGTCCTGACTTTC
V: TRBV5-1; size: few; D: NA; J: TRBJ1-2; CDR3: CATLRGDGFYGYTF; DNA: TGCGCCACCCTCCGGGGGGACGGATTCTATGGCTACACCTTC
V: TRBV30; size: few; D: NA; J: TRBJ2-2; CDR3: CARGTEVTGELFF; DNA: TGTGCCCGGGGGACCGAGGTCACCGGGGAGCTGTTTTTT
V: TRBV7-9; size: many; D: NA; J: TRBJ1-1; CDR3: CASSSRGRGSEAFF; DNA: TGTGCCAGCAGCTCGCGGGGCAGGGGCTCTGAAGCTTTCTTT
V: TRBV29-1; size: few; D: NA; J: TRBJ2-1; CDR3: CSASAYEQFF; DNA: TGCAGCGCTTCTGCATATGAGCAGTTCTTC
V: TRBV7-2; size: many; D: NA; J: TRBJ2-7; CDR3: CASSLGGSASYEQYF; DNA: TGTGCCAGCAGCCTTGGGGGTAGCGCGTCCTACGAGCAGTACTTC
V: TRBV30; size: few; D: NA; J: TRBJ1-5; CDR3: CAWADSGNQPQHF; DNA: TGTGCCTGGGCAGATTCGGGCAATCAGCCCCAGCATTTT
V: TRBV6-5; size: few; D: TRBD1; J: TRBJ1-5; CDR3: CASSPGVRGYSNQPQHF; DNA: TGTGCCAGCAGTCCCGGGGTCAGGGGGTATAGCAATCAGCCCCAGCATTTT